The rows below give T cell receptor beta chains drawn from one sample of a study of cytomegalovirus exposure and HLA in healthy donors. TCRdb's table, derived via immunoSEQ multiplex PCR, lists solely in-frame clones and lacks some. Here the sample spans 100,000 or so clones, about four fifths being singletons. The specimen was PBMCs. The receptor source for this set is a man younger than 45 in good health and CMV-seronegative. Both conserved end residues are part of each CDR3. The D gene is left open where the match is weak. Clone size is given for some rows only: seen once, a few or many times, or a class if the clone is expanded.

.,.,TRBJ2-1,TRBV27,CASSLSIGVSGSYNEQFF,TGTGCCAGCAGTTTATCGATTGGGGTGAGCGGGTCTTACAATGAGCAGTTCTTC
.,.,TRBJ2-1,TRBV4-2,CASSRGAEEQFF,TGTGCCAGCAGCCGTGGGGCGGAGGAGCAGTTCTTC
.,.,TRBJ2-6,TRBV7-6,CASSPTRFSSGANVLTF,TGTGCCAGCAGCCCCACAAGATTCAGCTCTGGGGCCAACGTCCTGACTTTC
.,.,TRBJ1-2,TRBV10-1,CASSESGRDGYTF,TGCGCCAGCAGTGAGTCTGGCAGGGATGGCTACACCTTC
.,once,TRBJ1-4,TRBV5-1,CASSLAHGGATNEKLFF,TGCGCCAGCAGCTTGGCCCACGGTGGTGCAACTAATGAAAAACTGTTTTTT
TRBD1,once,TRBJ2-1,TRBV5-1,CASSPTGGQNNEQFF,TGCGCCAGCAGCCCGACAGGGGGGCAGAACAATGAGCAGTTCTTC
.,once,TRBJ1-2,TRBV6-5,CASSFTGVGGYTF,TGTGCCAGCAGTTTTACAGGAGTCGGCGGCTACACCTTC
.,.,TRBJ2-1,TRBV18,CASSPLQHSEQFF,TGTGCCAGCTCACCACTTCAGCACAGTGAGCAGTTCTTC
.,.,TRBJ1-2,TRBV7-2,CASSLERWGYTF,TGTGCCAGCAGCTTAGAGAGGTGGGGCTACACCTTC
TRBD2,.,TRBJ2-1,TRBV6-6,CASIDQGLAGAEQFF,TGTGCCAGCATTGATCAAGGACTAGCGGGAGCTGAGCAGTTCTTC
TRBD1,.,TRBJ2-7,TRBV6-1,CASSGSFGTGVYEQYF,TGTGCCAGCAGTGGATCTTTCGGGACAGGGGTCTACGAGCAGTACTTC
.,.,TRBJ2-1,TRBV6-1,CAALVGSSSYNEQFF,TGTGCCGCCCTAGTAGGATCCAGCTCCTACAATGAGCAGTTCTTC
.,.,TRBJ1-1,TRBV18,CASSPRTGMNTEAFF,TGTGCCAGCTCACCACGAACAGGGATGAACACTGAAGCTTTCTTT
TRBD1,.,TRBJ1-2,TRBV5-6,CASSLVGQDGYTF,TGTGCCAGCAGCTTGGTCGGACAGGATGGCTACACCTTC
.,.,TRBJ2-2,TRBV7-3,CASSFNTGELFF,TGTGCCAGCAGCTTTAATACCGGGGAGCTGTTTTTT
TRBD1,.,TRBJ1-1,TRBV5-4,CASSTQQGDTEAFF,TGTGCCAGCAGCACCCAACAGGGGGACACTGAAGCTTTCTTT
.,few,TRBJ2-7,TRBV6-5,CASNGGTSTSEQYF,TGTGCCAGCAATGGCGGGACCTCTACGTCGGAGCAGTACTTC
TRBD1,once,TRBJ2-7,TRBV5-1,CASSFRQGPYEQYF,TGCGCCAGCAGCTTTAGACAGGGACCCTACGAGCAGTACTTC
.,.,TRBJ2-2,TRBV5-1,CASSLATGLSKSTGELFF,TGCGCCAGCAGCTTGGCGACGGGACTTTCGAAATCCACCGGGGAGCTGTTTTTT
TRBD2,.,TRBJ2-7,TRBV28,CASRLAATYEQYF,TGTGCCAGCAGACTAGCGGCAACCTACGAGCAGTACTTC
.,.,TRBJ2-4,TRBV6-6,CASGPLAKNIQYF,TGTGCCAGCGGCCCCTTAGCCAAAAACATTCAGTACTTC
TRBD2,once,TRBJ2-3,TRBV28,CASGRASGGDTQYF,TGTGCCAGCGGACGGGCTAGCGGCGGGGATACGCAGTATTTT
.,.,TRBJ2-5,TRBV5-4,CASSLRGNQETQYF,TGTGCCAGCAGCCTCAGGGGAAACCAAGAGACCCAGTACTTC
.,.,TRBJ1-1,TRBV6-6,CASSLPPGEEAFF,TGTGCCAGCAGTCTACCCCCGGGGGAAGAAGCTTTCTTT
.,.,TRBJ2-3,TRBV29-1,CSSLFKGGTDTQYF,TGCAGCTCCCTCTTTAAGGGGGGCACAGATACGCAGTATTTT
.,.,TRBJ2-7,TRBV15,CATSGGQVGTLLSYEQYF,TGTGCCACCAGCGGGGGTCAGGTGGGGACACTCCTCTCCTACGAGCAGTACTTC
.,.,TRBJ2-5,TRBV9,CASSGGVGVPTETQYF,TGTGCCAGCAGCGGGGGGGTGGGGGTACCCACAGAGACCCAGTACTTC
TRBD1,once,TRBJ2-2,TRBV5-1,CASSLTGAIAGELFF,TGCGCCAGCAGTTTGACAGGGGCCATTGCCGGGGAGCTGTTTTTT
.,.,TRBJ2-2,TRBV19,CASSPSVSANTGELFF,TGTGCCAGTAGTCCATCGGTCAGCGCGAACACCGGGGAGCTGTTTTTT
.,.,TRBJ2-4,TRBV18,CASSPERLGNIQYF,TGTGCCAGCTCACCCGAGAGGCTAGGAAACATTCAGTACTTC
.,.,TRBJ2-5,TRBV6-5,CASSYSLQETQYF,TGTGCCAGCAGTTACTCACTTCAAGAGACCCAGTACTTC
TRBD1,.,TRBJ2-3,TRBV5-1,CASSWGTGEDTQYF,TGCGCCAGCAGCTGGGGGACAGGGGAGGATACGCAGTATTTT
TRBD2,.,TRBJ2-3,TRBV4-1,CASSQGGLAGRTDTQYF,TGCGCCAGCAGCCAAGGGGGGCTAGCGGGACGCACAGATACGCAGTATTTT
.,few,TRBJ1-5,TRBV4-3,CASSQDNQGYQPQHF,TGCGCCAGCAGCCAAGATAACCAGGGTTATCAGCCCCAGCATTTT
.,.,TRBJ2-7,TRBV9,CASSVVASSYEQYF,TGTGCCAGCAGCGTAGTTGCCAGCTCCTACGAGCAGTACTTC
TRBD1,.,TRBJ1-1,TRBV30,CARVWGQMNTEAFF,TGTGCCCGGGTTTGGGGACAGATGAACACTGAAGCTTTCTTT
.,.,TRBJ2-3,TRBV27,CASSFEETDTQYF,TGTGCCAGCAGTTTCGAGGAGACAGATACGCAGTATTTT
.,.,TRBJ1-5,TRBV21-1,CASTGDSETKDQPQHF,TGTGCCAGCACCGGGGACAGCGAAACAAAGGATCAGCCCCAGCATTTT
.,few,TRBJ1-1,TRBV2,CASSVLMNTEAFF,TGTGCCAGCAGTGTACTGATGAACACTGAAGCTTTCTTT
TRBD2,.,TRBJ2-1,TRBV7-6,CASSLETSGNHEQFF,TGTGCCAGCAGCTTAGAGACTAGCGGGAACCATGAGCAGTTCTTC
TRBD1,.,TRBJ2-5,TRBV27,CASMWDRGGGTQYF,TGTGCCAGCATGTGGGACAGGGGGGGCGGGACCCAGTACTTC
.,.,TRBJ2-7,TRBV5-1,CASSLVIQGMNEQYF,TGCGCCAGCAGCTTGGTCATACAGGGAATGAACGAGCAGTACTTC
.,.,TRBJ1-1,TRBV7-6,CASSPAGEAEAFF,TGTGCCAGCAGCCCCGCAGGGGAAGCTGAAGCTTTCTTT
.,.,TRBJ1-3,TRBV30,CAWSQGMAGNTIYF,TGTGCCTGGAGTCAGGGGATGGCTGGAAACACCATATATTTT
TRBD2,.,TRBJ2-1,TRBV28,CASSLYPTSGIYEQFF,TGTGCCAGCAGTTTATACCCCACTAGCGGGATCTATGAGCAGTTCTTC
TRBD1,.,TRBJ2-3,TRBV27,CASSSRDRGFTDTQYF,TGTGCCAGCAGTTCCCGGGACAGGGGGTTTACAGATACGCAGTATTTT
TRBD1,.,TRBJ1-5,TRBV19,CASRSLGQGWNQPQHF,TGTGCCAGTAGGTCCCTAGGACAGGGGTGGAATCAGCCCCAGCATTTT
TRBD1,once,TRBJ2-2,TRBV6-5,CASSYSFGTDTGELFF,TGTGCCAGCAGTTATTCGTTCGGGACAGACACCGGGGAGCTGTTTTTT
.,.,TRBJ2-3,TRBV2,CASSDRGDTQYF,TGTGCCAGCAGTGATAGGGGAGATACGCAGTATTTT
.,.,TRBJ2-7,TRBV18,CASSYPGDFYEQYF,TGTGCCAGCTCCTATCCAGGGGATTTCTACGAGCAGTACTTC
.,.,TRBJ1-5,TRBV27,CASSSLNQPQHF,TGTGCCAGCAGTTCTCTCAATCAGCCCCAGCATTTT
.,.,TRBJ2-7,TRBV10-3,CAISEPAREQYF,TGTGCCATCAGTGAGCCGGCCAGGGAGCAGTACTTC
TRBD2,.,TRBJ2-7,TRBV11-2,CASSPRGSGGAPAEQYF,TGTGCCAGCAGCCCCCGAGGCAGCGGGGGGGCCCCCGCCGAGCAGTACTTC
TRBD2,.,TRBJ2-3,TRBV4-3,CASSPLGLAGVVSAQYF,TGCGCCAGCAGCCCTTTGGGACTAGCGGGGGTGGTAAGTGCGCAGTATTTT
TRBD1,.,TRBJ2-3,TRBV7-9,CASRNQGARTTDTQYF,TGTGCCAGCAGGAACCAGGGGGCGCGTACGACAGATACGCAGTATTTT
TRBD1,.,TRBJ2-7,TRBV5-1,CASSSGQGPYEQYF,TGCGCCAGCAGCTCGGGACAGGGGCCTTACGAGCAGTACTTC
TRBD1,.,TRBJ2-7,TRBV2,CASSEQGAAYEQYF,TGTGCCAGCAGTGAACAGGGGGCCGCCTACGAGCAGTACTTC
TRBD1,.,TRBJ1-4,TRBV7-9,CSSRPRQGEKLFF,TGTTCCAGCAGGCCTCGACAGGGTGAAAAACTGTTTTTT
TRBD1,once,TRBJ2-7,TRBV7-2,CASSLRGTETYEQYF,TGTGCCAGCAGCTTAAGAGGGACAGAAACCTACGAGCAGTACTTC